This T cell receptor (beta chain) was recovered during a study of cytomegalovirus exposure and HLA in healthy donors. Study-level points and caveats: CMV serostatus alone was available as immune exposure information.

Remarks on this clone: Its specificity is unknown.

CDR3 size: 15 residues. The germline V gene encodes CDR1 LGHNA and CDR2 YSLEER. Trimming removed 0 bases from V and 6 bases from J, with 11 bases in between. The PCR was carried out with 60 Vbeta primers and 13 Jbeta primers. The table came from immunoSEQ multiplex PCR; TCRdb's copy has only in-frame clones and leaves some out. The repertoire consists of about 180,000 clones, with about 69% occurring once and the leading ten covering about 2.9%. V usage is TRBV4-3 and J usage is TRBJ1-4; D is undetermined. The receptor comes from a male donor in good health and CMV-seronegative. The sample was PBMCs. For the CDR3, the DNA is TGCGCCAGCAGCCAAGATCCACAGTATTATGAAAAACTGTTTTTT. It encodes CASSQDPQYYEKLFF.